The rows below give T cell receptor beta chains drawn from one sample of a study of T cell repertoires in ileal Crohn's disease. Profiled with immunoSEQ multiplex PCR; TCRdb holds only in-frame clones, not every one. The data show about 12,000 clones, around 78% seen once. Sample: ileal tissue. The receptors stem from an adult with Crohn's disease. The conserved cysteine and the conserved F or W are not part of the CDR3 here. The D gene is left open where the match is weak. The size entry is marked missing in some rows and otherwise reads once, few, many or a size class.

v_call	clone_size	cdr3_length	d_call	j_call	cdr3_aa
TRBV20-1	few	9	TRBD1	TRBJ2-1	SASGQGKAL
TRBV30	.	10	.	TRBJ1-5	AWSPRNQPQH
TRBV11-2	.	12	.	TRBJ1-2	ASSLSGGGYGYT
TRBV27	.	14	TRBD1	TRBJ1-2	ASSSTGQDLIYGYT
TRBV5-4	once	13	TRBD1	TRBJ1-2	ASSLVAGGLGGYT
TRBV6-5	.	13	TRBD2	TRBJ2-1	ASSYLLAGVNEQF
TRBV5-1	.	11	.	TRBJ2-1	ASSSTEYNEQF
TRBV18	few	15	.	TRBJ1-2	ASSPPPTISSIFGYT
TRBV5-4	.	10	.	TRBJ1-1	ASSGETTEAF
TRBV27	.	13	TRBD1	TRBJ2-5	ASTSRTGDVETQY
TRBV15	.	13	.	TRBJ1-5	ATSRDPGSNQPQH
TRBV27	.	12	.	TRBJ2-5	ASSPRDRETTQY
TRBV11-3	once	12	TRBD1	TRBJ2-3	ASSFGQGTDTQY
TRBV7-2	once	13	.	TRBJ2-4	ASSLTGRLPNIQY
TRBV5-6	.	13	TRBD2	TRBJ2-7	ASSSRTSGFYEQY
TRBV5-4	.	13	TRBD1	TRBJ1-6	ASSLRTGGDSPLH
TRBV27	.	11	.	TRBJ1-1	ASSFGVDTEAF
TRBV18	.	13	TRBD1	TRBJ2-2	ASPGTGSITGELF
TRBV7-9	few	11	.	TRBJ2-5	ASKLQGSETQY
TRBV6-6	.	14	TRBD1	TRBJ1-5	ASSMWGGQGHQPQH
TRBV25-1	.	11	.	TRBJ2-5	ASSERNQETQY
TRBV6-1	.	14	TRBD1	TRBJ2-3	ASSERDRGWTDTQY
TRBV19	few	12	.	TRBJ2-7	ASSITPASYEQY
TRBV5-1	.	12	TRBD1	TRBJ2-7	ASSLGQGFREQY
TRBV29-1	few	9	.	TRBJ1-3	SVRQVNTIY
TRBV27	few	11	.	TRBJ1-2	ASSPLGDYGYT
TRBV28	.	13	.	TRBJ2-7	ASSSDGSSSYEQY
TRBV30	.	8	.	TRBJ1-1	AWGGPEAF
TRBV5-1	.	18	TRBD2	TRBJ2-3	ASSLAPSWTPGLDFHTQY
TRBV5-1	few	11	.	TRBJ1-5	ASRELQGQPQH
TRBV28	.	11	.	TRBJ2-7	ASSSSVVYEQY
TRBV5-6	.	11	.	TRBJ1-1	ASSPRSGTEAF
TRBV5-1	.	12	.	TRBJ2-1	ASSLPRGYNEQF
TRBV10-2	.	14	.	TRBJ2-1	ASSESGSLTYNEQF
TRBV7-9	.	13	.	TRBJ2-3	ASSLGRVDTDTQY
TRBV30	.	12	.	TRBJ2-7	AWSVGSGAYEQY
TRBV13	.	12	TRBD1	TRBJ1-2	ASSGWATGDGYT
TRBV6-6	.	11	.	TRBJ2-2	ASSPTDTGELF
TRBV4-2	.	12	TRBD2	TRBJ2-7	ASSHSGGSNEQY
TRBV2	.	14	TRBD1	TRBJ2-6	ASGTASNSGANVLT
TRBV30	.	12	.	TRBJ1-4	AWRQAATNEKLF
TRBV6-5	.	12	TRBD2	TRBJ2-5	ASSALAGLETQY
TRBV7-9	.	13	.	TRBJ1-4	ASSLDRATNEKLF
TRBV5-6	.	15	.	TRBJ1-2	ASSPKGGRTHVDGYT
TRBV6-1	.	16	.	TRBJ2-2	ASSEELLQGLNTGELF
TRBV25-1	.	14	TRBD1	TRBJ1-5	ASSEPGQGSNQPQH
TRBV9	.	12	.	TRBJ1-1	ASSPHGRNTEAF
TRBV6-4	.	8	.	TRBJ2-3	ASPRDTQY
TRBV28	.	11	.	TRBJ1-2	ATEAPLRLGHT